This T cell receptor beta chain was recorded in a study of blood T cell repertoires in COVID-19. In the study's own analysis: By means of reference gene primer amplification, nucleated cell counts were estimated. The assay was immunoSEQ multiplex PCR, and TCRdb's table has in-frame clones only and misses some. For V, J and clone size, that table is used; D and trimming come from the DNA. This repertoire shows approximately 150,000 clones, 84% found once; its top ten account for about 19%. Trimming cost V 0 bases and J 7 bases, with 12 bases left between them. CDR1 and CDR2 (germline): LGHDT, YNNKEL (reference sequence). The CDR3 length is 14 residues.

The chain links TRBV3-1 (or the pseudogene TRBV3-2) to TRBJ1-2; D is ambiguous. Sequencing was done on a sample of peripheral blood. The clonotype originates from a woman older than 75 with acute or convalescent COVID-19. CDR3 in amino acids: CASSQDGFRGGYTF. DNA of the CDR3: TGTGCCAGCAGCCAAGACGGGTTCCGGGGTGGCTACACCTTC.